These 24 T cell receptor beta chains were all obtained from the same sample, sequenced in a study of blood T cell repertoires in COVID-19. Libraries were prepared by immunoSEQ multiplex PCR; TCRdb keeps only in-frame clonotypes and omits some of them. The sample has roughly 240,000 clones; roughly 85% are singletons. The material sequenced was PBMCs or T cells enriched from blood (not recorded which). The receptors derive from a woman in her fifties or sixties with acute COVID-19.

This clone turned up a few times. V usage is TRBV30 and J usage is TRBJ1-6; 7 nucleotides align to TRBD1. Germline V CDR1 and CDR2: GTSNPN, SVGIG (reference sequence). Unmatched junction bases numbered 8, after V lost 0 bases and J lost 3 bases. The CDR3 sequence is 17 residues long. CDR3 residues: CAWSVRARGNYNSPLHF. CDR3 DNA sequence: TGTGCCTGGAGTGTACGAGCCAGGGGGAACTATAATTCACCCCTCCACTTT.

The chain couples TRBV7-8 to TRBJ1-2; D not certain. The germline gives CDR1 SGHVS, CDR2 FQNEAQ. Trimming took off 0 bases at V and 7 bases at J, with 6 bases between the two ends. This CDR3 is 12 amino acids long. The CDR3 DNA sequence: TGTGCCAGCAGCTTAGCGCGAGGTGGCTACACCTTC. Protein: CASSLARGGYTF.

The chain uses TRBV6-2 or TRBV6-3 and TRBJ1-5, with TRBD1 matching over 8 bases. The trim removed 5 bases at V and 2 bases at J, leaving 5 bases unmatched. The CDR3 sequence is 15 residues long. Germline V CDR1 and CDR2: MNHEY, SVGEGT. CDR3 DNA sequence: TGTGCCAGCAGTGCGACAGGGGATGGCAATCAGCCCCAGCATTTT. Protein: CASSATGDGNQPQHF.

CDR3 coding DNA: TGTGCCAGCAGTTCTGCAGGGGCTGGAGAGACCCAGTACTTC. As protein: CASSSAGAGETQYF. The V call is TRBV27, the J call TRBJ2-5; D might be TRBD1 (6 bases). The CDR3 runs 14 residues. Germline values: CDR1 MNHEY, CDR2 SMNVEV (reference sequence). Between the trimmed V and J ends, which lost 4 bases and 4 bases, there was a span of 13 bases.

V gene TRBV7-9 combines with J gene TRBJ2-1; no definite D call. This CDR3 spans 15 amino acids. Germline loops: CDR1 SEHNR, CDR2 FQNEAQ (reference sequence). V was pared by 1 base and J by 4 bases, with 11 bases between. The CDR3 sequence is CASSLGLGNYNEQFF. The CDR3 DNA reads TGTGCCAGCAGCTTAGGGCTAGGCAATTACAATGAGCAGTTCTTC.

The chain uses TRBV7-8 and TRBJ2-1; 9 bases match TRBD2. The CDR3 extends over 18 amino acids. CDR1 and CDR2 (germline): SGHVS, FQNEAQ. V shed 2 bases and J 6 bases; nucleotides not matched to a gene: 14. The DNA for the CDR3 is TGTGCCAGCAGCTTAAGGGTCGGAGGCGGGGGGGGCGGCAATGAGCAGTTCTTC. It is translated as CASSLRVGGGGGGNEQFF.

The chain couples TRBV11-2 to TRBJ1-2; 7 bases are shared with TRBD1. V shed 4 bases, J shed 5 bases, and the junction held 4 bases outside the gene matches. Germline V gene sequence: CDR1 SGHAT, CDR2 FQNNGV. This CDR3 spans 13 amino acids. CDR3 region: CASSSRQGYGYTF. CDR3 DNA sequence: TGTGCCAGCAGCTCCCGACAGGGATATGGCTACACCTTC.

In this sample, this clone turned up a few times. J is TRBJ2-7 and V is TRBV4-3; TRBD2 aligns across 11 bases. CDR1 is LGHNA, CDR2 YSLEER, per germline. This CDR3 spans 16 amino acids. The V gene end was trimmed by 0 bases and the J gene end by 4 bases; junction bases not matched to a gene: 5. DNA for the CDR3: TGCGCCAGCAGCCAAGATATGGGACTAGCGGAATACGAGCAGTACTTC. This encodes CASSQDMGLAEYEQYF.

The chain links TRBV13 to TRBJ2-1; TRBD2 is a possible D gene (7 bases). V was clipped by 5 bases and J by 0 bases, with 20 bases between them. Germline V gives CDR1 PRHDT, CDR2 FYEKMQ (reference sequence). The CDR3 contains 18 residues. CDR3 nucleotide sequence: TGTGCCAGCAGCCCGAGAGGGGGGGTGGGGAGCTCCTACAATGAGCAGTTCTTC. Amino acids: CASSPRGGVGSSYNEQFF.

This chain uses TRBV3-1 (or the pseudogene TRBV3-2) with TRBJ2-7, with TRBD1 identical over 9 bases. V gave up 0 bases and J gave up 9 bases; unmatched junction bases: 6. This CDR3 comprises 14 residues. The germline V gene has CDR1 LGHDT and CDR2 YNNKEL (reference sequence). The CDR3, as DNA: TGTGCCAGCAGCCAAGACCGGGACAGGGTCAGGCAGTACTTC. The encoded protein is CASSQDRDRVRQYF.

This clone was seen only once. V and J are TRBV18 and TRBJ1-1; D may be TRBD1 (5 bases). The CDR3 length is 14 residues. CDR1 KGHSH and CDR2 LQKENI come from the germline V gene. V was trimmed by 4 bases and J by 3 bases, leaving 12 bases between them. The CDR3 spells CASSQWDSDTEAFF. In DNA form, the CDR3 reads TGTGCCAGCTCACAGTGGGACTCCGACACTGAAGCTTTCTTT.

The J gene is TRBJ1-2, the V gene TRBV5-1; maybe TRBD1 (5 bases). The CDR3 length is 13 residues. V shed 5 bases and J shed 1 base, with 9 bases lying between them. Germline CDR1 and CDR2: SGHRS and YFSETQ. The CDR3 loop is CASRPGGNYGYTF. The CDR3 DNA reads TGCGCCAGCAGGCCCGGGGGTAACTATGGCTACACCTTC.

A word on this clone: The junction shows a germline mismatch at one end, possibly a read error. The rearrangement joins TRBV10-2 to TRBJ1-1; D perhaps matches TRBD1 (5 bases). This CDR3 region has 14 residues. Germline CDR1 is WSHSY and CDR2 is SAAADI. The CDR3 DNA sequence: TGCGCCAGCAGTGAGTCTTCTGTTAGGGGTGAAGTTTTCTTT. This sequence encodes CASSESSVRGEVFF.

The chain has TRBV9 and TRBJ1-5; possible D gene TRBD1, 6 bases. CDR1 and CDR2 from the germline V gene are SGDLS and YYNGEE. Deletions cut 3 bases from V and 1 base from J, with 8 bases between. This CDR3 region has 14 residues. CDR3: CASSATGSNQPQHF. For the CDR3, the DNA is TGTGCCAGCAGCGCTACAGGGAGCAATCAGCCCCAGCATTTT.

The V call is TRBV6-4, the J call TRBJ1-1; 8 nucleotides line up with TRBD1. The germline gives CDR1 MRHNA, CDR2 SNTAGT. This CDR3 spans 14 amino acids. After removal of 6 bases from V and 0 bases from J, the junction contained 3 bases not matched to a gene. CDR3 protein: CASRQGDLNTEAFF. The CDR3 coding sequence is TGTGCCAGCAGACAGGGGGATTTGAACACTGAAGCTTTCTTT.

This clone is a singleton in its sample. The V gene is TRBV7-8, the J gene TRBJ2-5; 13 bases agree with TRBD2. The V segment lost 7 bases and the J segment 4 bases; nucleotides outside the gene matches: 9. This CDR3 is built from 16 residues. Germline-derived CDR1 and CDR2 are SGHVS and FQNEAQ. CDR3 region: CASTRLAGGLGETQYF. DNA for the CDR3: TGTGCCAGCACCCGACTAGCGGGGGGTCTCGGAGAGACCCAGTACTTC.

This chain uses TRBV18 with TRBJ2-5; D is uncertain. Germline V gene data show CDR1 as KGHSH and CDR2 as LQKENI. V was pared by 2 bases and J by 8 bases, with 9 bases between. The length of the CDR3 is 12 residues. For the CDR3, the DNA is TGTGCCAGCTCACCATCTCGCGAAACCCAGTACTTC. It translates to CASSPSRETQYF.

The gene calls are TRBV5-1 and TRBJ2-3; a possible D gene is TRBD1 (5 bases). This CDR3 contains 15 residues. Germline CDR1 SGHRS, CDR2 YFSETQ. The germline V and J ends were trimmed by 5 bases and 2 bases, with 15 bases remaining between them. CDR3 protein: CASRSRTLNTDTQYF. In DNA, the CDR3 is TGCGCCAGCAGGTCCAGGACACTAAACACAGATACGCAGTATTTT.

This sequence joins TRBV19 and TRBJ1-6, with TRBD1 as a possible D gene (5 bases). This CDR3 has 13 residues. Trimming stripped 11 bases from V and 4 bases from J, with 12 bases between. Per the germline V gene, CDR1 is LNHDA and CDR2 is SQIVND (reference sequence). CDR3 loop: CACRVSYNSPLHF. The CDR3 bases are TGTGCCTGCAGGGTGAGTTATAATTCACCCCTCCACTTT. The entire variable domain, with the rest obtained from reference TRBV19 and TRBJ1-6, is as follows: DGGITQSPKYLFRKEGQNVTLSCEQNLNHDAMYWYRQDPGQGLRLIYYSQIVNDFQKGDIAEGYSVSREKKESFPLTVTSAQKNPTAFYLCACRVSYNSPLHFGNGTRLTVT.

The CDR3 coding sequence is TGTGCCAGCAGTTTCGCAGGGAGGTACGAGCAGTACTTC. Translating gives CASSFAGRYEQYF. The chain employs TRBV6-5 and TRBJ2-7; tentative D call: TRBD2 (6 bases). Germline CDR1 and CDR2: MNHEY and SVGAGI. V dropped 4 bases and J dropped 4 bases, with 11 bases sitting between them. The CDR3 has 13 residues.

The rearrangement uses TRBV16 and TRBJ1-4; TRBD1 matches 8 bases. The CDR3 consists of 17 residues. V shed 4 bases, J shed 0 bases, and the junction held 7 bases outside the gene matches. Germline CDR1 is KGHSY and CDR2 is FQNENV. CDR3 in DNA: TGTGCCAGCAGCCTTGGACAGGGAAACCCAACTAATGAAAAACTGTTTTTT. This gives the protein CASSLGQGNPTNEKLFF.

The chain recombines TRBV19 with TRBJ2-1, with 12 bases lining up with TRBD2. V gave up 5 bases and J gave up 3 bases; unmatched junction bases: 5. The CDR3 sequence is 16 residues long. Germline-derived CDR1 and CDR2 are LNHDA and SQIVND (reference sequence). The CDR3 DNA is TGTGCCAGTAGTCTCCTGACTAGCGGGGGCTACAATGAGCAGTTCTTC. This codes for CASSLLTSGGYNEQFF.

The gene calls are TRBV18 and TRBJ1-2; the match to TRBD1 covers 7 bases. The CDR3 sequence is 14 residues long. CDR1 is KGHSH and CDR2 is LQKENI in the germline V gene. Trimming took 6 bases from V and 3 from J; bases not matched to a gene: 7. The CDR3 region has the DNA TGTGCCAGCTCGCTTGGACAGGCGTACTATGGCTACACCTTC. This translates into CASSLGQAYYGYTF.

In DNA form, the CDR3 reads TGTGCCAGCAGGTTGACAGGGTCGAATTCACCCCTCCACTTT. Amino acids: CASRLTGSNSPLHF. The chain has TRBV27 and TRBJ1-6, with 7 bases lining up with TRBD1. The ends lost 6 bases at V and 7 bases at J; junction bases unmatched: 6. This CDR3 is 14 amino acids long. Germline assignment: CDR1 MNHEY and CDR2 SMNVEV (reference sequence).